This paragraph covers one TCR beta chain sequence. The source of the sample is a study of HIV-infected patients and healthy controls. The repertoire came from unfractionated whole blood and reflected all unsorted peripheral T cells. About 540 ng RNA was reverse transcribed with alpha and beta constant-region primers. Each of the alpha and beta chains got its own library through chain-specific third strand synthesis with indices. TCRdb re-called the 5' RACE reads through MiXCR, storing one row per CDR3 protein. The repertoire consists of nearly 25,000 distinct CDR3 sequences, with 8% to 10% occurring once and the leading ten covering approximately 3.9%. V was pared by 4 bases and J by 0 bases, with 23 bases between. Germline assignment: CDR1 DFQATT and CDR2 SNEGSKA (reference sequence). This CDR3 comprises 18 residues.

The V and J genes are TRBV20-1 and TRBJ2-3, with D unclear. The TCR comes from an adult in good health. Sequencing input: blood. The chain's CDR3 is CSATPTPPRAESTDTQYF. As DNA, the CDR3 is TGCAGTGCTACACCCACGCCTCCTAGGGCGGAGAGCACAGATACGCAGTATTTT.